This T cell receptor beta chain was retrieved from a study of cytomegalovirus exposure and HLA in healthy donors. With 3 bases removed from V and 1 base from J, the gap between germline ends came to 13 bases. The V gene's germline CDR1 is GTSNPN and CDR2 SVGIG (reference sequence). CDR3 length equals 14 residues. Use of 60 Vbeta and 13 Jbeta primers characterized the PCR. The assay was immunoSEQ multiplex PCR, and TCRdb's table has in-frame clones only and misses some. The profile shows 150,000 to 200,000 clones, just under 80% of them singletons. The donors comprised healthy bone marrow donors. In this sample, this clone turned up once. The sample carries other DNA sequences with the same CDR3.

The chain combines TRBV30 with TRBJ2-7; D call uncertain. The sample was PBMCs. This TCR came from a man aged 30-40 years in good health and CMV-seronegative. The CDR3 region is CAWSHLTGSYEQYF. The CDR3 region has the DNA TGTGCCTGGAGCCATTTGACGGGTTCCTACGAGCAGTACTTC.